This T cell receptor beta chain was profiled in a study of healthy donors' naive CD4 and CD8 T cells. A linear amplification protocol produced the TCR libraries from approximately 460 ng of total RNA. One entry per CDR3 protein, called by TCRdb with MiXCR from the reads. This sample yields 150,000 to 200,000 distinct CDR3 sequences, of which about 74% are seen a single time; more than 2% belongs to the top ten. Worth noting for this clonotype: Its target is unknown. Germline and junction disagree at one end, which may indicate a read error.

Findings and limits, study-wide: Positive CDR3 charge linked to CD4+ cells, negative to CD8+ cells. Homeostatic proliferation of naive T cells was not examined as a bias source.

CD4+CD8-CD45RO-CD45RA+ cells were naive CD4+; CD8+CD4-CD45RA+CD27bright cells were naive CD8+. The length of the CDR3 is 11 residues. In germline, CDR1 is LNHDA, CDR2 SQIVND (reference sequence). The source of this sequence is a pool of human donors in good health; the sample pools cells from several healthy donors. V and J are TRBV19 and TRBJ2-5; D may be TRBD2 (5 bases). Sequencing input: naive CD4+ and CD8+ T cells sorted from blood, pooled from several donors. The CDR3 nucleotides are TGTGCCAGTAGGATGGGAGAGACCCAATACTTC. Translation: CASRMGETQYF.